These T cell receptor beta chains were read from a single sample in a study of T cell repertoires in cytomegalovirus infection. One entry per CDR3 protein results from TCRdb running MiXCR on the reads. The data contain roughly 150,000 distinct CDR3 sequences, 23% of them singletons. The sequenced sample consisted of PBMCs. The receptors originated from a human donor in good health (CMV status not recorded). Some clones in this sample may be carry-over from other donors' samples. Both conserved end residues are part of each CDR3. The D gene is left open where the match is weak. Clone sizes are given selectively: once, few, many, or a class where the clone is expanded.

clone_size: many; d_call: TRBD1; v_call: TRBV27; j_call: TRBJ1-2; cdr3_aa: CASSLGTGGNYGYTF; cdr3_nt: TGTGCCAGCAGTTTAGGGACAGGGGGGAACTATGGCTACACCTTC
clone_size: NA; d_call: NA; v_call: TRBV27; j_call: TRBJ1-2; cdr3_aa: CASSPLGQGLGYTF; cdr3_nt: TGTGCCAGCAGTCCCCTGGGGCAGGGGCTAGGCTACACCTTC
clone_size: few; d_call: NA; v_call: TRBV28; j_call: TRBJ2-5; cdr3_aa: CASSGRNLEAQYF; cdr3_nt: TGTGCCAGCAGTGGACGAAACTTGGAGGCCCAGTACTTC
clone_size: many; d_call: NA; v_call: TRBV7-8; j_call: TRBJ2-1; cdr3_aa: CASSPSRRASSYNEQFF; cdr3_nt: TGTGCCAGCAGCCCCAGTCGCAGGGCGAGCTCCTACAATGAGCAGTTCTTC
clone_size: many; d_call: NA; v_call: TRBV7-2; j_call: TRBJ2-7; cdr3_aa: CASSLGDEQYF; cdr3_nt: TGTGCCAGCAGCCTTGGCGACGAGCAGTACTTC
clone_size: NA; d_call: TRBD2; v_call: TRBV5-4; j_call: TRBJ2-7; cdr3_aa: CASSLGLAEMGQYF; cdr3_nt: TGTGCCAGCAGCTTAGGACTAGCGGAGATGGGGCAGTACTTC
clone_size: NA; d_call: TRBD1; v_call: TRBV7-9; j_call: TRBJ1-3; cdr3_aa: CASRPDREGGNTIYF; cdr3_nt: TGTGCCAGCAGACCGGACAGGGAAGGAGGAAACACCATATATTTT
clone_size: few; d_call: TRBD1; v_call: TRBV12-3/TRBV12-4; j_call: TRBJ2-3; cdr3_aa: CASTRQGSTDTQYF; cdr3_nt: TGTGCCAGCACTCGACAGGGCAGCACAGATACGCAGTATTTT
clone_size: NA; d_call: NA; v_call: TRBV6-5; j_call: TRBJ2-1; cdr3_aa: CASSYSAGYNEQFF; cdr3_nt: TGTGCCAGCAGTTACTCGGCGGGTTACAATGAGCAGTTCTTC
clone_size: few; d_call: NA; v_call: TRBV10-2; j_call: TRBJ1-1; cdr3_aa: CASSARGTSTEAFF; cdr3_nt: TGCGCCAGCAGTGCAAGGGGTACGAGCACTGAAGCTTTCTTT
clone_size: few; d_call: NA; v_call: TRBV27; j_call: TRBJ2-6; cdr3_aa: CASSPAESSGANVLTF; cdr3_nt: TGTGCCAGCAGTCCGGCCGAGAGCTCTGGGGCCAACGTCCTGACTTTC
clone_size: few; d_call: NA; v_call: TRBV20-1; j_call: TRBJ2-7; cdr3_aa: CSAPDSYEQYF; cdr3_nt: TGCAGTGCTCCTGACAGTTACGAGCAGTACTTC
clone_size: many; d_call: TRBD2; v_call: TRBV28; j_call: TRBJ2-7; cdr3_aa: CASSPSGGTSGTSYEQYF; cdr3_nt: TGTGCCAGCAGTCCCTCTGGAGGGACTAGCGGGACATCCTACGAGCAGTACTTC
clone_size: few; d_call: TRBD2; v_call: TRBV7-9; j_call: TRBJ2-5; cdr3_aa: CASSSNLAEETQYF; cdr3_nt: TGTGCCAGCAGCTCCAACCTAGCGGAAGAGACCCAGTACTTC
clone_size: few; d_call: TRBD2; v_call: TRBV7-3; j_call: TRBJ2-7; cdr3_aa: CASSLAGGTAYEQYF; cdr3_nt: TGTGCCAGCAGCCTAGCGGGAGGCACCGCCTACGAGCAGTACTTC
clone_size: many; d_call: TRBD2; v_call: TRBV7-2; j_call: TRBJ2-1; cdr3_aa: CASSLASGTSSYNEQFF; cdr3_nt: TGTGCCAGCAGCTTAGCTAGCGGGACAAGCTCCTACAATGAGCAGTTCTTC
clone_size: NA; d_call: NA; v_call: TRBV7-9; j_call: TRBJ2-4; cdr3_aa: CASSFSRDTKGDIQYF; cdr3_nt: TGTGCCAGCAGCTTTTCCCGGGACACTAAAGGAGACATTCAGTACTTC
clone_size: few; d_call: TRBD1; v_call: TRBV15; j_call: TRBJ1-5; cdr3_aa: CATSRGDRRGGQPQHF; cdr3_nt: TGTGCCACCAGCAGAGGGGACAGGCGAGGGGGTCAGCCCCAGCATTTT
clone_size: NA; d_call: TRBD1; v_call: TRBV28; j_call: TRBJ1-5; cdr3_aa: CAVEPGQRFGNQPQHF; cdr3_nt: TGTGCCGTCGAACCGGGACAGCGGTTTGGCAATCAGCCCCAGCATTTT
clone_size: NA; d_call: NA; v_call: TRBV2; j_call: TRBJ2-1; cdr3_aa: CASSPDYWEQFF; cdr3_nt: TGTGCCAGCAGCCCGGACTACTGGGAGCAGTTCTTC
clone_size: many; d_call: TRBD2; v_call: TRBV2; j_call: TRBJ2-1; cdr3_aa: CASIAGGIYNEQFF; cdr3_nt: TGTGCCAGCATCGCGGGAGGCATCTACAATGAGCAGTTCTTC
clone_size: few; d_call: TRBD2; v_call: TRBV12-3/TRBV12-4; j_call: TRBJ2-3; cdr3_aa: CASRTRLATSTDTQYF; cdr3_nt: TGTGCCAGCAGGACTAGACTAGCTACTAGCACAGATACGCAGTATTTT
clone_size: many; d_call: TRBD1; v_call: TRBV20-1; j_call: TRBJ1-1; cdr3_aa: CSARVRGRGTEAFF; cdr3_nt: TGCAGTGCTAGAGTAAGGGGGCGCGGCACTGAAGCTTTCTTT
clone_size: many; d_call: TRBD1; v_call: TRBV7-2; j_call: TRBJ1-6; cdr3_aa: CASSTPGQGANSPLHF; cdr3_nt: TGTGCCAGCAGCACACCCGGACAGGGCGCCAATTCACCCCTCCACTTT
clone_size: NA; d_call: NA; v_call: TRBV27; j_call: TRBJ2-5; cdr3_aa: CASSLLQLQETQYF; cdr3_nt: TGTGCCAGCAGTTTATTGCAACTACAAGAGACCCAGTACTTC
clone_size: many; d_call: NA; v_call: TRBV7-3; j_call: TRBJ2-5; cdr3_aa: CASSPEAGETQYF; cdr3_nt: TGTGCCAGCAGCCCCGAAGCGGGCGAGACCCAGTACTTC
clone_size: NA; d_call: NA; v_call: TRBV7-8; j_call: TRBJ2-7; cdr3_aa: CASRKDMWQHEQYF; cdr3_nt: TGTGCCAGCAGGAAGGACATGTGGCAGCACGAGCAGTACTTC
clone_size: NA; d_call: TRBD1; v_call: TRBV20-1; j_call: TRBJ1-1; cdr3_aa: CSARGWGDRVQGPQNTEAFF; cdr3_nt: TGCAGTGCCCGAGGATGGGGGGACAGGGTCCAAGGTCCACAGAACACTGAAGCTTTCTTT
clone_size: NA; d_call: NA; v_call: TRBV30; j_call: TRBJ1-1; cdr3_aa: CAWGTGNGEAFF; cdr3_nt: TGTGCCTGGGGGACGGGGAACGGTGAAGCTTTCTTT
clone_size: NA; d_call: NA; v_call: TRBV6-5; j_call: TRBJ1-1; cdr3_aa: CASSSDYSTEAFF; cdr3_nt: TGTGCCAGCAGTTCAGACTATAGCACTGAAGCTTTCTTT
clone_size: NA; d_call: NA; v_call: TRBV20-1; j_call: TRBJ1-1; cdr3_aa: CSARSIDRNTEAFF; cdr3_nt: TGCAGTGCTAGATCCATTGACAGGAACACTGAAGCTTTCTTT
clone_size: few; d_call: NA; v_call: TRBV28; j_call: TRBJ2-1; cdr3_aa: CASSLAVGVNEQFF; cdr3_nt: TGTGCCAGCAGTTTAGCCGTAGGAGTCAATGAGCAGTTCTTC
clone_size: many; d_call: TRBD1; v_call: TRBV7-8; j_call: TRBJ2-1; cdr3_aa: CASSPQGYNEQFF; cdr3_nt: TGTGCCAGCAGCCCACAGGGGTACAATGAGCAGTTCTTC
clone_size: NA; d_call: NA; v_call: TRBV5-6; j_call: TRBJ1-2; cdr3_aa: CASSLVDRDTLGGYTF; cdr3_nt: TGTGCCAGCAGCCTCGTCGACCGGGACACCCTAGGGGGCTACACCTTC
clone_size: many; d_call: NA; v_call: TRBV7-6; j_call: TRBJ1-3; cdr3_aa: CASSLGSGIGNTIYF; cdr3_nt: TGTGCCAGCAGCCTTGGTTCGGGTATTGGAAACACCATATATTTT
clone_size: many; d_call: TRBD2; v_call: TRBV28; j_call: TRBJ2-7; cdr3_aa: CASSGGLAGTYEQYF; cdr3_nt: TGTGCCAGCAGTGGGGGACTAGCGGGAACCTACGAGCAGTACTTC
clone_size: few; d_call: TRBD1; v_call: TRBV12-3/TRBV12-4; j_call: TRBJ2-5; cdr3_aa: CASSSTGGSETQYF; cdr3_nt: TGTGCCAGCAGCTCTACAGGGGGCAGTGAGACCCAGTACTTC
clone_size: many; d_call: NA; v_call: TRBV7-9; j_call: TRBJ1-2; cdr3_aa: CASSLGTTGYTF; cdr3_nt: TGTGCCAGCAGCTTAGGGACAACTGGCTACACCTTC
clone_size: many; d_call: NA; v_call: TRBV7-6; j_call: TRBJ2-2; cdr3_aa: CASSLDLREPFTGELFF; cdr3_nt: TGTGCCAGCAGCTTAGATCTAAGAGAACCGTTCACCGGGGAGCTGTTTTTT
clone_size: NA; d_call: TRBD1; v_call: TRBV5-6; j_call: TRBJ2-6; cdr3_aa: CASSLLTGGVGANVLTF; cdr3_nt: TGTGCCAGCAGCTTGCTGACAGGGGGGGTTGGAGCCAACGTCCTGACTTTC
clone_size: NA; d_call: NA; v_call: TRBV28; j_call: TRBJ2-1; cdr3_aa: CASSPEARRQFF; cdr3_nt: TGTGCCAGCAGCCCCGAGGCGCGTCGGCAGTTCTTC
clone_size: many; d_call: NA; v_call: TRBV7-8; j_call: TRBJ1-1; cdr3_aa: CASRWGEGEAFF; cdr3_nt: TGTGCCAGCCGATGGGGAGAGGGTGAAGCTTTCTTT
clone_size: NA; d_call: NA; v_call: TRBV15; j_call: TRBJ1-2; cdr3_aa: CATSRESAGGYGYTF; cdr3_nt: TGTGCCACCAGCAGAGAGTCGGCCGGGGGCTATGGCTACACCTTC
clone_size: many; d_call: NA; v_call: TRBV7-9; j_call: TRBJ1-1; cdr3_aa: CASSSWDTSNAEAFF; cdr3_nt: TGTGCCAGCAGCTCTTGGGACACCTCAAACGCTGAAGCTTTCTTT
clone_size: few; d_call: TRBD2; v_call: TRBV7-2; j_call: TRBJ2-1; cdr3_aa: CSSAGALNEQFF; cdr3_nt: TGCTCTTCAGCGGGAGCCCTCAATGAGCAGTTCTTC
clone_size: many; d_call: NA; v_call: TRBV28; j_call: TRBJ2-2; cdr3_aa: CASSFGAMTGELFF; cdr3_nt: TGTGCCAGCAGTTTCGGAGCTATGACCGGGGAGCTGTTTTTT
clone_size: many; d_call: NA; v_call: TRBV11-2; j_call: TRBJ2-3; cdr3_aa: CASSFLTPGTDTQYF; cdr3_nt: TGTGCCAGCAGCTTCCTAACCCCAGGCACAGATACGCAGTATTTT
clone_size: NA; d_call: NA; v_call: TRBV5-6; j_call: TRBJ2-1; cdr3_aa: CASSFGTGNEQFF; cdr3_nt: TGTGCCAGCAGCTTTGGGACTGGCAATGAGCAGTTCTTC
clone_size: once; d_call: NA; v_call: TRBV27; j_call: TRBJ2-5; cdr3_aa: CASSLSGDRTQYF; cdr3_nt: TGTGCCAGCAGTTTATCGGGGGACCGCACCCAGTACTTC
clone_size: NA; d_call: NA; v_call: TRBV20-1; j_call: TRBJ2-7; cdr3_aa: CRLEGVAYEQYF; cdr3_nt: TGCAGGTTGGAGGGGGTCGCCTACGAGCAGTACTTC
clone_size: few; d_call: TRBD2; v_call: TRBV6-1; j_call: TRBJ2-1; cdr3_aa: CASAQGRLAGAYNEQFF; cdr3_nt: TGTGCCAGCGCCCAAGGCAGATTAGCGGGAGCCTACAATGAGCAGTTCTTC
clone_size: few; d_call: TRBD1; v_call: TRBV7-9; j_call: TRBJ1-1; cdr3_aa: CASSLAQGVGTEAFF; cdr3_nt: TGTGCCAGCAGCTTAGCACAGGGGGTGGGAACTGAAGCTTTCTTT
clone_size: many; d_call: NA; v_call: TRBV7-8; j_call: TRBJ2-2; cdr3_aa: CASSFHRTGELFF; cdr3_nt: TGTGCCAGCAGCTTCCATCGCACCGGGGAGCTGTTTTTT
clone_size: NA; d_call: NA; v_call: TRBV28; j_call: TRBJ2-1; cdr3_aa: CARSLSRVRFF; cdr3_nt: TGTGCCAGAAGTTTAAGTCGAGTCCGGTTCTTC
clone_size: many; d_call: NA; v_call: TRBV7-3; j_call: TRBJ2-6; cdr3_aa: CASSLTGTGSGANVLTF; cdr3_nt: TGTGCCAGCAGCTTAACGGGAACGGGGTCTGGGGCCAACGTCCTGACTTTC